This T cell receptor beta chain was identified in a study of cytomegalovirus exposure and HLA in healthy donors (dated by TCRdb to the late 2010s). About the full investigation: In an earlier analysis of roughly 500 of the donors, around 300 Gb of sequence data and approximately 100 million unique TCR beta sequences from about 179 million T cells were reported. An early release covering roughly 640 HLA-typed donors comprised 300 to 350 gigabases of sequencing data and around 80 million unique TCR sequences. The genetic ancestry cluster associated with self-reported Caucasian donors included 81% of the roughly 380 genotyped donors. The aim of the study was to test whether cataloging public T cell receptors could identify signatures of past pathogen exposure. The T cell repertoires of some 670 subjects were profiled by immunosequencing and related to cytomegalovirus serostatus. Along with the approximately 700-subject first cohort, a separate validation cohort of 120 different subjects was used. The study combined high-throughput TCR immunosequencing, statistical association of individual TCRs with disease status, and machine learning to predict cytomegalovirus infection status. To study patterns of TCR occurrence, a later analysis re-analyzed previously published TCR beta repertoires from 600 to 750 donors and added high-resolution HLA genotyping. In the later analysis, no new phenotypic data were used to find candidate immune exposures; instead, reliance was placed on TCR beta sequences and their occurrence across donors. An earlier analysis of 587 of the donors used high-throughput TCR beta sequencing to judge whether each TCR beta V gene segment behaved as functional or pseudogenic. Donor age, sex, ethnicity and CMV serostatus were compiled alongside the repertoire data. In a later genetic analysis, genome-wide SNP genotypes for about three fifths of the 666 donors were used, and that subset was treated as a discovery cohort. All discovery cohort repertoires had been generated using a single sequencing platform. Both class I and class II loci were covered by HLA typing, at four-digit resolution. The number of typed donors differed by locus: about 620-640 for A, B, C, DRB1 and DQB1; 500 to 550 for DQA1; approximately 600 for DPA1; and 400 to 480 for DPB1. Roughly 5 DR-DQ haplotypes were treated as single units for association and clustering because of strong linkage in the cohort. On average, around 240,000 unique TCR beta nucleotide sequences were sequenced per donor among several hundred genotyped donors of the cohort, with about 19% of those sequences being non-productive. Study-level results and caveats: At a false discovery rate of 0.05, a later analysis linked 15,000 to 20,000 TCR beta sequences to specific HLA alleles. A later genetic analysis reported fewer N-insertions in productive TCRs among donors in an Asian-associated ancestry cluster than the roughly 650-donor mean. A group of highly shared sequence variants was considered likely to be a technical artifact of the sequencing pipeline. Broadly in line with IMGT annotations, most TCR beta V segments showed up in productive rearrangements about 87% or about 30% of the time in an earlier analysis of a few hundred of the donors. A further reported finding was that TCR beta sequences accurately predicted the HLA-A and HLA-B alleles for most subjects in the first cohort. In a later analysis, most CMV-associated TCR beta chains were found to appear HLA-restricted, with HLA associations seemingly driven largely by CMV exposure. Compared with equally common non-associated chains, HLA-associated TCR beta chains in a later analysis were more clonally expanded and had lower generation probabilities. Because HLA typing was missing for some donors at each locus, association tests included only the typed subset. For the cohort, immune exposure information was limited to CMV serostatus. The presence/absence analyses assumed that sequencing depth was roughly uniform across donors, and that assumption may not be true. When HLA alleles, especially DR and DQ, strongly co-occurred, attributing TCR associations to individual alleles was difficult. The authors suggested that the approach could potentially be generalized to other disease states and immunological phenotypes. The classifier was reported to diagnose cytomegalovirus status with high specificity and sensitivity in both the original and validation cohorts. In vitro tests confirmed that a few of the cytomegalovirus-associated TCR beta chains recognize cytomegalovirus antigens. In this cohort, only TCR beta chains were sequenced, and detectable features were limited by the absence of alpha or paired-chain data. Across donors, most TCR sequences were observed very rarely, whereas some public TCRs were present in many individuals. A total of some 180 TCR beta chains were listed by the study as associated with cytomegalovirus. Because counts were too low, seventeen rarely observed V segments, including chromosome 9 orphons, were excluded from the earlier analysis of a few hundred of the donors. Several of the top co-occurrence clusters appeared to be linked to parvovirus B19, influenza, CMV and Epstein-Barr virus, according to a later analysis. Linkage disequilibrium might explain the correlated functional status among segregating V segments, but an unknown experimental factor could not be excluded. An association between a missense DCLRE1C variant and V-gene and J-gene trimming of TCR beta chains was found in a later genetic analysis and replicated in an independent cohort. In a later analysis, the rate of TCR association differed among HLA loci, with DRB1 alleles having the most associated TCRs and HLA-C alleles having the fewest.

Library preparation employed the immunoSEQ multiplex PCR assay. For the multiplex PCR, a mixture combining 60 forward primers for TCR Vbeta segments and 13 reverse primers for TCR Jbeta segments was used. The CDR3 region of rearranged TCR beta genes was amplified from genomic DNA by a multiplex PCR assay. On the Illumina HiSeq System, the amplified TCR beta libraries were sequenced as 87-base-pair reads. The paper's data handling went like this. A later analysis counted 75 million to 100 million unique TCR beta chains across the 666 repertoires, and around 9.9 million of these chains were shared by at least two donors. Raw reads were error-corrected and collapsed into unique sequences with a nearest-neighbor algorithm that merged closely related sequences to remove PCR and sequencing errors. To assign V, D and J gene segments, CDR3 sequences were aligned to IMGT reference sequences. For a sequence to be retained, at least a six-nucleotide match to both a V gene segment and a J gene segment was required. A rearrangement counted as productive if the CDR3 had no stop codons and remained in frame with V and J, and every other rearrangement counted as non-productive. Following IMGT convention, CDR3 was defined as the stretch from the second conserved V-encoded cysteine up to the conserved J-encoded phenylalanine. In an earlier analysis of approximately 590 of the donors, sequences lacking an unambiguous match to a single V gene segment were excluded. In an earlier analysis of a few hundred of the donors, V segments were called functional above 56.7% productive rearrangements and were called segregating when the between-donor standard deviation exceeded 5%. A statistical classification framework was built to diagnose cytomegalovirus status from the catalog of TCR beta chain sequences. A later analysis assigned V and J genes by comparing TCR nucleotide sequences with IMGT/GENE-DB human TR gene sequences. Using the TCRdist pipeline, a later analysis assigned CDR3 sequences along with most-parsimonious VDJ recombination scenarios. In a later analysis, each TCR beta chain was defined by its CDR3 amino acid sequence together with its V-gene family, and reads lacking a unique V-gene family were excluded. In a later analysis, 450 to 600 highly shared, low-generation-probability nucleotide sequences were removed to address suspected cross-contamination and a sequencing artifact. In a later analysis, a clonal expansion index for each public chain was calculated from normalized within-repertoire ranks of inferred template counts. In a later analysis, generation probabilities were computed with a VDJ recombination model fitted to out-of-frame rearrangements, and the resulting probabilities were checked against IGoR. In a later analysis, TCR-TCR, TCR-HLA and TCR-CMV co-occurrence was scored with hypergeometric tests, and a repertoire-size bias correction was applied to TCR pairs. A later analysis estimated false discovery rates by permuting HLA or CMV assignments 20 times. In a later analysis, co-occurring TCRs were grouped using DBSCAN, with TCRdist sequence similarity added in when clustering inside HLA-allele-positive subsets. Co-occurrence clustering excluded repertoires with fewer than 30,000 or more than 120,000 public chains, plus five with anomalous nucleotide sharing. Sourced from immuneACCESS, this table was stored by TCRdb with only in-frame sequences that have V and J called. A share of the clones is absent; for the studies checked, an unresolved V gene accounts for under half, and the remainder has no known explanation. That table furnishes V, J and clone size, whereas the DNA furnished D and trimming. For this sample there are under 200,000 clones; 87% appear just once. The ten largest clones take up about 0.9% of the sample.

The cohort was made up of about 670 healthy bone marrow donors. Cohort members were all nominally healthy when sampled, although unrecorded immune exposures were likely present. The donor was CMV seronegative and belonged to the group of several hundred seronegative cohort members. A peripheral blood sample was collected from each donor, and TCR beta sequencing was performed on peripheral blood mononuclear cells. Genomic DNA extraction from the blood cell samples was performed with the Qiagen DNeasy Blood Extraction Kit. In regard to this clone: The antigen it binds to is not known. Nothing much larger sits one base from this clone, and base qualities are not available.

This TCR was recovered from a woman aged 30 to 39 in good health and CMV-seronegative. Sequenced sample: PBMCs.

The DNA reads as follows: TGTGCCAGCAGCTTAAAATTCAGCGCTGAAAAACTGTTTTTT. This codes for CASSLKFSAEKLFF. The sequence is built from TRBV7-2 and TRBJ1-4; the D gene lacks a confident call. From the cysteine through the phenylalanine, the CDR3 covers 14 amino acids. The CDR3 DNA has 42 bases and is translated from base 1. V drops 2 bases and J drops 7 bases, leaving 11 bases in between. CDR1 SGHTA and CDR2 FQGNSA were looked up in the germline V gene.